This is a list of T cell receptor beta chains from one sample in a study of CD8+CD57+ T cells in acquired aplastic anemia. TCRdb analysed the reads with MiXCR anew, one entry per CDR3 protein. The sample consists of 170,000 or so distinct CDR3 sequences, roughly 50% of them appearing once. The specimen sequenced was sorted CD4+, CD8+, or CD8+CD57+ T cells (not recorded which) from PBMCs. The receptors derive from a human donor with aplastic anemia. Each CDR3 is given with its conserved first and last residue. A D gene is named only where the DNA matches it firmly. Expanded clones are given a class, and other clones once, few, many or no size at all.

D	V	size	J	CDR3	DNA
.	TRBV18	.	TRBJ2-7	CASSPFGGASNEQYF	TGTGCCAGCTCACCATTCGGGGGCGCTTCTAACGAGCAGTACTTC
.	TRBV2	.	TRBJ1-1	CASRWDSPGTEAFF	TGTGCCAGCAGGTGGGACTCGCCCGGAACTGAAGCTTTCTTT
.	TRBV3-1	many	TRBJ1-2	CASSQQVGYGYTF	TGTGCCAGCAGCCAGCAAGTAGGTTATGGCTACACCTTC
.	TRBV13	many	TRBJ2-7	CASSLLEIPYEQYF	TGTGCCAGCAGCTTATTGGAGATACCCTACGAGCAGTACTTC
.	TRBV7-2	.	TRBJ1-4	CASSLTGSGEKLFF	TGTGCCAGCAGTCTGACAGGAAGCGGTGAAAAACTGTTTTTT
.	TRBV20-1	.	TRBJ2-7	CSGLEGAYEQYF	TGCAGTGGATTGGAGGGTGCCTACGAGCAGTACTTC
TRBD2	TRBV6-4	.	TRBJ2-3	CATTDEAGTTDTQYF	TGTGCCACCACGGACGAAGCGGGGACCACAGATACGCAGTATTTT
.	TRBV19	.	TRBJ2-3	CASSMLNGDTQYF	TGTGCCAGTAGTATGTTAAACGGAGATACGCAGTATTTT
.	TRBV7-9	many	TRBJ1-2	CASSLGGDLSYGYTF	TGTGCCAGCAGCTTAGGGGGGGACCTGAGCTATGGCTACACCTTC
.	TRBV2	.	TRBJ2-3	CASSRHGQLRADTQYF	TGTGCCAGCAGTCGACACGGACAGTTGAGGGCAGATACGCAGTATTTT
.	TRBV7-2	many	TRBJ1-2	CAIRVGSRGNGYTF	TGTGCCATCCGGGTGGGGAGTCGGGGGAATGGCTACACCTTC
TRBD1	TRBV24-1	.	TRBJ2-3	CATSDSLTGGDTQYF	TGTGCCACCAGTGATTCCCTGACAGGGGGGGATACGCAGTATTTT
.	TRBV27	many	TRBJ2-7	CASSLGSLYEQYF	TGTGCCAGCAGTTTAGGGAGCCTCTACGAGCAGTACTTC
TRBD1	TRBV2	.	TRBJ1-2	CASSWTGTEGYTF	TGTGCCAGCAGTTGGACAGGGACTGAGGGCTACACCTTC
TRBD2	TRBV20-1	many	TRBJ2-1	CSAGAGRASYNEQFF	TGCAGTGCTGGCGCGGGGAGGGCCTCCTACAATGAGCAGTTCTTC
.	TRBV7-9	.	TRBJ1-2	CASSLAPGAQYAYTF	TGTGCCAGCAGCTTAGCGCCTGGAGCGCAGTATGCCTACACCTTC
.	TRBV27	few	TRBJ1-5	CASSLTYGDPQHF	TGTGCCAGCAGTTTAACCTACGGTGATCCCCAGCATTTT